This is a list of T cell receptor beta chains from one sample in a study of CD4 T cells in relation to SARS-CoV-2 and coronaviruses. Some clones are missing from TCRdb's copy, which holds only in-frame ones; the method was immunoSEQ multiplex PCR. The sample lists 20,000 to 25,000 clones, around 76% occurring once. Antigen specificity for these receptors is unknown. Source material: CD4+ T cells from PBMCs, cultured in vitro. Receptors were obtained from a human donor in good health. Each CDR3 is given with its conserved first and last residue. Each record gives: J gene, V gene, D gene, clone size, CDR3 DNA, CDR3 protein. A D gene is named only where the DNA matches it firmly. Some rows have no size entry. The others give once, few or many, or a class for an expanded clone.

>TRBJ1-1|TRBV5-1|NA|NA
TGCGCCAGCAGCCTTGGGATCAGGGTGGGTTCCACTGAAGCTTTCTTT
CASSLGIRVGSTEAFF
>TRBJ2-6|TRBV6-1|TRBD1|NA
TGTGCCAGCAGTGGCACAGGGGGCTCTGGGGCCAACGTCCTGACTTTC
CASSGTGGSGANVLTF
>TRBJ2-3|TRBV19|NA|once
TGTGCCAGTAACGGGGGCTCAGATACGCAGTATTTT
CASNGGSDTQYF
>TRBJ2-3|TRBV5-1|NA|NA
TGCGCCAGCAGTACTAGCTCGGGCACAGATACGCAGTATTTT
CASSTSSGTDTQYF
>TRBJ2-7|TRBV10-3|NA|NA
TGTGCCATCAGTGTACCAACAGGCTACGAGCAGTACTTC
CAISVPTGYEQYF
>TRBJ1-5|TRBV19|NA|few
TGTGCCTCCAAACGGAGTAATATCAATCAGCCCCAGCATTTT
CASKRSNINQPQHF
>TRBJ1-1|TRBV11-2|NA|NA
TGTGCCAGCAGCTTAGTTCAGGAGACTGAAGCTTTCTTT
CASSLVQETEAFF
>TRBJ1-1|TRBV5-5|NA|few
TGTGCCAGCAGCTTCGTAGCGGGTTCCCCTGAAGCTTTCTTT
CASSFVAGSPEAFF
>TRBJ2-2|TRBV3-1/TRBV3-2|NA|NA
TGTGCCAGCAGCCAAGTGAGAGGCACCGGGGAGCTGTTTTTT
CASSQVRGTGELFF
>TRBJ2-1|TRBV19|NA|NA
TGTGCCAGTAGTCTGGCGGCAAATGTGGGCAATGAGCAGTTCTTC
CASSLAANVGNEQFF
>TRBJ2-3|TRBV19|NA|NA
TGTGCCAGTAGTATCACGAACGCTTTAACAGATACGCAGTATTTT
CASSITNALTDTQYF
>TRBJ1-2|TRBV18|TRBD1|NA
TGTGCCAGCTCACCGCAACAGGGGGCGGAAGGCTACACCTTC
CASSPQQGAEGYTF
>TRBJ2-1|TRBV6-5|NA|NA
TGTGCCAGCAGCCCCCCGTGGAGCTCCTACAATGAGCAGTTCTTC
CASSPPWSSYNEQFF
>TRBJ1-2|TRBV19|NA|NA
TGTGCCAGTAGTATAGACTATGGCTACACCTTC
CASSIDYGYTF
>TRBJ2-6|TRBV4-2|NA|NA
TGTGCCACCAACGTCCTGACTTTC
CATNVLTF
>TRBJ2-3|TRBV5-4|TRBD2|NA
TGTGCCAGCAGCTCGACTAGCGGTAGCACAGATACGCAGTATTTT
CASSSTSGSTDTQYF
>TRBJ2-5|TRBV7-9|TRBD2|NA
TGTGCCAGCAGCTCCCGGGAACTCGCGGGAGCTTGGGAGACCCAGTACTTC
CASSSRELAGAWETQYF
>TRBJ2-7|TRBV9|TRBD2|NA
TGTGCCAGCAGCGTAGGACTAGCGGGGGTATTTCCCTACGAGCAGTACTTC
CASSVGLAGVFPYEQYF
>TRBJ2-3|TRBV24-1|NA|NA
TGTGCCACCAGTGATTGGGAGAGGACGCAGTATTTT
CATSDWERTQYF
>TRBJ1-4|TRBV6-5|TRBD1|NA
TGTGCCAGCAGTCCGGGACAGGGGAGACTGTTTTTT
CASSPGQGRLFF
>TRBJ2-3|TRBV5-4|TRBD2|few
TGTGCCAGCAGCGGGGGGACTAGCGGGAGGGGGGCAGATACGCAGTATTTT
CASSGGTSGRGADTQYF
>TRBJ2-2|TRBV24-1|TRBD2|NA
TGTGCCACCAGTGACCACCCTAGCGGGAGTTTCACCGGGGAGCTGTTTTTT
CATSDHPSGSFTGELFF
>TRBJ1-5|TRBV3-1/TRBV3-2|NA|few
TGTGCCAGCAGCCAAGGATCGGGGTTTGGTCAGCCCCAGCATTTT
CASSQGSGFGQPQHF
>TRBJ1-1|TRBV6-5|NA|NA
TGTGCCAGCAGGACGGGGGTTACGAACACTGAAGCTTTCTTT
CASRTGVTNTEAFF
>TRBJ2-3|TRBV2|NA|few
TGTGCCAGCAGTGCTGGGGGTCTGGGGTGGACAGATACGCAGTATTTT
CASSAGGLGWTDTQYF